Below, one T cell receptor beta chain is given with its context. Antigen specificity is unknown. The entry originates in a study of cytomegalovirus exposure and HLA in healthy donors. Donors showed nominal health when sampled, although they likely had unrecorded immune exposures. Study outcomes and limitations: Owing to their indistinguishability, certain V segments, notably TRBV6-2 and TRBV6-3, were excluded. The authors enumerated over 150 TCR beta chains as linked to cytomegalovirus. Despite most TCR sequences being rare, some public TCRs occurred in many donors.

The CDR3 totals 13 residues. V shed 5 bases and J 5 bases; nucleotides not matched to a gene: 3. Germline CDR1 reads SGHAT; CDR2 reads FQNNGV. PCR used 60 Vbeta primers and 13 Jbeta primers. Repertoires were generated with immunoSEQ multiplex PCR, while TCRdb's copy carries only in-frame clones and drops some. The sample shows around 110,000 clones, around 83% of them seen only once. The TCR originated in a man aged 25-40 years in good health and CMV-seropositive. The sample taken for sequencing was PBMCs. The V gene is TRBV11-2, the J gene TRBJ1-2; 9 bases are a match to TRBD1. CDR3 in DNA: TGTGCCAGCAGCGTGGGACAGGGATATGGCTACACCTTC. It specifies CASSVGQGYGYTF.